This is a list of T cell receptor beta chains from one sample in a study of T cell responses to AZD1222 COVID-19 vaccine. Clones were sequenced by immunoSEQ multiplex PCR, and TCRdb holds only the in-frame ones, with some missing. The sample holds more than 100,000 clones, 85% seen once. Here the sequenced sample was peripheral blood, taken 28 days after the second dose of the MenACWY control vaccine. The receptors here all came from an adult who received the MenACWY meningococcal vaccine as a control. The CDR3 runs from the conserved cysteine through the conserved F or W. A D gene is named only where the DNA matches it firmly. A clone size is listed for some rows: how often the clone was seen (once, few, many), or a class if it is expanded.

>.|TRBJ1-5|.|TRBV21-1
TGTGCCAGCAGCAAAATTATTGGGACTTCAGGACAGTGTTATAGCAATCAGCCCCAGCATTTT
CASSKIIGTSGQCYSNQPQHF
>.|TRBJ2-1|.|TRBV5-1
TGCGCCAGCAGCTTGGATGGGGGATATGAGCAGTTCTTC
CASSLDGGYEQFF
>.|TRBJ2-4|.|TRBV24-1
TGTGCCACCAGTGAACCCCGGGACAAAAACATTCAGTACTTC
CATSEPRDKNIQYF
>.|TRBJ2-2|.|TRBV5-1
TGCGCCAGCAGCGTATGGGACCTCGGCACCGGGGAGCTGTTTTTT
CASSVWDLGTGELFF
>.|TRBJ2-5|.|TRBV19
TGTGCCAGTGCCGAGGGGGGGGTGTACCAAGAGACCCAGTACTTC
CASAEGGVYQETQYF
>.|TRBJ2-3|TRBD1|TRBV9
TGTGCCAGCAGCGTCGGGACAGGGGGATCCTACACAGATACGCAGTATTTT
CASSVGTGGSYTDTQYF
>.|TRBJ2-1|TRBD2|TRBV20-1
TGCAGTGCTCCACTAGCGAGTGAGCAGTTCTTC
CSAPLASEQFF
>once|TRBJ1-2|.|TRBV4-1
TGCGCCAGCAGCCCCATTTCACCGGCCTATGGGGGCTACACCTTC
CASSPISPAYGGYTF
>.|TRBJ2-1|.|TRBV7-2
TGTGCCAGCAGCTTATTGGGGGGCAACTCCTACAATGAGCAGTTCTTC
CASSLLGGNSYNEQFF
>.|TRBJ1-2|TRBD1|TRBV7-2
TGTGCCAGCAGCTCACGGACAGGAGACTATGGCTACACCTTC
CASSSRTGDYGYTF
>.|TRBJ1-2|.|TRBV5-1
TGCGCCAGCAGCTTGGGCGGACAGCCGGGCTACACCTTC
CASSLGGQPGYTF
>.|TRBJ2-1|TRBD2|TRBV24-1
TGTGCCACCAGTGCTGGACTAGCGGGAATCTACAATGAGCAGTTCTTC
CATSAGLAGIYNEQFF
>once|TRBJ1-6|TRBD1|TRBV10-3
TGTGCCAACGCGAGGACAGGGAATTCACCCCTCCACTTT
CANARTGNSPLHF
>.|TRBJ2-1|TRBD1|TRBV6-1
TGTGCCAGCAGTGAGTCCAGGGGACAGAACTACAATGAGCAGTTCTTC
CASSESRGQNYNEQFF
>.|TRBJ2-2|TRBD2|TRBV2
TGTGCCAGCAGTGATGGCGGGGGGGACACCGGGGAGCTGTTTTTT
CASSDGGGDTGELFF
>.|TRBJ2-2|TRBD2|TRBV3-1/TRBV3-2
TGTGCCAGCAGCCAACTGCGGGGGGCAAACACCGGGGAGCTGTTTTTT
CASSQLRGANTGELFF
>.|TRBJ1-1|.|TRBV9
TGTGCCAGCAGCGTATTAGGGTACGCTGAAGCTTTCTTT
CASSVLGYAEAFF
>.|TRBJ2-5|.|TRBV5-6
TGTGCCAGCAGCTCCGTAAAGACCCAGTACTTC
CASSSVKTQYF
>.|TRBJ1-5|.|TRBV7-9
TGTGCAGCCGCTCGGGGGATTGATCAGCCCCAGCATTTT
CAAARGIDQPQHF
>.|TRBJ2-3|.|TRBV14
TGTGCCAGCAGCCAAGAAGGGCGGGGTCTTCATACGCAGTATTTT
CASSQEGRGLHTQYF
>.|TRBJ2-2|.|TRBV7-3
TGTGCCAGCAGCACCTCCGGGGTAGCCGGGGAGCTGTTTTTT
CASSTSGVAGELFF
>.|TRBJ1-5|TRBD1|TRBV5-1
TGCGCCAGCAGCTCCCAGGGGGGTCAGCCCCAGCATTTT
CASSSQGGQPQHF
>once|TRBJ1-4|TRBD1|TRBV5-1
TGCGCCAGCAGCCCGCGGACAGGGGCTCAAGAAAAACTGTTTTTT
CASSPRTGAQEKLFF
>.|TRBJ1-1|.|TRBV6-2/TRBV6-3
TGTGCCAGCAGTTACTCGAAGGACCGAATGAACACTGAAGCTTTCTTT
CASSYSKDRMNTEAFF
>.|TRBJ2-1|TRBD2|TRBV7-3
TGTGCCAGCAGCTACTCGGGACTAGCGGGGGGACCCCTAACCTACAATGAGCAGTTCTTC
CASSYSGLAGGPLTYNEQFF
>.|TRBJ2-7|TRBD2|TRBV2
TGTGCCAGCAAACTGGCGGGAGGGCCCTCCTACGAGCAGTACTTC
CASKLAGGPSYEQYF
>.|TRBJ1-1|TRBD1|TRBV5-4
TGTGCCAGCAGCTTGGACAGGGGGACTGAAGCTTTCTTT
CASSLDRGTEAFF
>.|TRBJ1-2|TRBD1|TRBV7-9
TGTGCCAGCAGCCAAGCCGGACAGGGATCTTGGGGCTACACCTTC
CASSQAGQGSWGYTF
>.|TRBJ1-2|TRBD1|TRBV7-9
TGTGCCAGCACCTTGGGACAGGGATCAGCGGGCTATGGCTACACCTTC
CASTLGQGSAGYGYTF
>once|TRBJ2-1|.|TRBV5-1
TGCGCCAGCAGCTCCGTAGCGTGGAGCTCCTACAATGAGCAGTTCTTC
CASSSVAWSSYNEQFF
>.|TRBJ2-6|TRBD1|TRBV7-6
TGTGCCAGCAGTGTTCCCGGACAGGACTCTGGGGCCAACGTCCTGACTTTC
CASSVPGQDSGANVLTF